These T cell receptor beta chains were read from a single sample in a study of spatial heterogeneity in lung cancer. TCRdb re-analysed the 5' RACE reads in MiXCR, keeping a single row per CDR3 protein. Of 40,000 to 45,000 distinct CDR3 sequences in the sample, around 13% were seen once. The sample in question was PBMCs, obtained at surgery. The receptors were sampled from a male donor with early-stage non-small cell lung cancer. Each CDR3 is given with its conserved first and last residue. D genes are given only for firm matches. Not every row has a clone size; where given, it reads once, few, many or a size class.

CDR3aa	CDR3nt	v_gene	d_gene	abundance	len	j_gene
CASSLPGGDTGELFF	TGTGCCAGCAGCTTGCCAGGGGGTGACACCGGGGAGCTGTTTTTT	TRBV5-6	TRBD1	few	15	TRBJ2-2
CASILGEYNSPLHF	TGTGCCAGCATCCTTGGGGAATATAATTCACCCCTCCACTTT	TRBV28	NA	many	14	TRBJ1-6
CASRSPGQGYEQYF	TGTGCCAGCAGGAGTCCGGGACAGGGCTACGAGCAGTACTTC	TRBV6-1	TRBD1	few	14	TRBJ2-7
CASSLSTGKETQYF	TGTGCCAGCAGCTTGTCCACGGGGAAAGAGACCCAGTACTTC	TRBV5-4	NA	few	14	TRBJ2-5
CAISENYEQYF	TGTGCCATCAGTGAGAACTACGAGCAGTACTTC	TRBV10-3	NA	many	11	TRBJ2-7
CASSPGTDNEQFF	TGTGCCAGCAGTCCCGGGACAGACAATGAGCAGTTCTTC	TRBV6-5	TRBD1	many	13	TRBJ2-1
CASSLRLHTDTQYF	TGTGCCAGCAGCTTACGACTGCACACAGATACGCAGTATTTT	TRBV7-9	NA	once	14	TRBJ2-3
CATSGPGAYEQYF	TGTGCCACGTCCGGGCCCGGGGCCTACGAGCAGTACTTC	TRBV10-3	NA	few	13	TRBJ2-7
CASSYDGKLYEQYF	TGTGCCAGCAGTTACGATGGGAAGCTCTACGAGCAGTACTTC	TRBV6-5	NA	few	14	TRBJ2-7
CASTPKGLNTGELFF	TGTGCCAGCACCCCAAAGGGGCTTAACACCGGGGAGCTGTTTTTT	TRBV7-6	NA	NA	15	TRBJ2-2
CASSHLGLAGGTYEQYF	TGTGCCAGCAGTCATCTGGGACTAGCGGGGGGCACCTACGAGCAGTACTTC	TRBV6-1	TRBD2	few	17	TRBJ2-7
CASSPLAGAPDTQYF	TGCGCCAGCAGCCCTCTTGCGGGGGCCCCAGATACGCAGTATTTT	TRBV10-1	NA	few	15	TRBJ2-3
CASSQEGGTTGTF	TGTGCCAGCAGCCAAGAAGGCGGGACGACAGGTACCTTC	TRBV4-2	NA	few	13	TRBJ1-2
CASSQRAGSNEKLFF	TGTGCCAGCAGCCAACGGGCGGGTTCTAATGAAAAACTGTTTTTT	TRBV3-1	NA	few	15	TRBJ1-4
CASSDSPSGSSYNEQFF	TGTGCCAGCAGTGACTCGCCTAGCGGGAGTTCCTACAATGAGCAGTTCTTC	TRBV6-4	TRBD2	many	17	TRBJ2-1
CAISAFHGRGAAETQYF	TGTGCCATCAGTGCCTTCCACGGGCGGGGGGCGGCAGAGACCCAGTACTTC	TRBV10-3	TRBD2	NA	17	TRBJ2-5
CASSYSNRGNQPQHF	TGTGCCAGCAGTTACTCGAACAGAGGGAATCAGCCCCAGCATTTT	TRBV6-6	NA	few	15	TRBJ1-5
CASSQFTQGNNSPLHF	TGTGCCAGCAGCCAATTTACACAGGGGAATAATTCACCCCTCCACTTT	TRBV4-2	TRBD1	few	16	TRBJ1-6
CASSRDSAYEQYF	TGCGCCAGCAGCCGGGACAGTGCCTACGAGCAGTACTTC	TRBV4-1	TRBD1	NA	13	TRBJ2-7
CASSVSSGGNEQFF	TGCGCCAGCAGCGTTTCATCAGGGGGCAATGAGCAGTTCTTC	TRBV5-1	TRBD1	few	14	TRBJ2-1
CSARDGALPDNSPLHF	TGCAGTGCTAGAGATGGGGCTTTGCCAGATAATTCACCCCTCCACTTT	TRBV20-1	NA	few	16	TRBJ1-6
CASSSGLAPSRVNEQFF	TGTGCCAGCAGCTCGGGACTAGCGCCGAGCAGGGTGAATGAGCAGTTCTTC	TRBV7-9	TRBD2	many	17	TRBJ2-1
CASSLVGSLQGVDSPLHF	TGTGCCAGCAGCTTAGTTGGCAGCCTCCAGGGGGTTGATTCACCCCTCCACTTT	TRBV7-2	TRBD1	NA	18	TRBJ1-6
CASSLDVMNTEAFF	TGCGCCAGCAGCTTGGACGTGATGAACACTGAAGCTTTCTTT	TRBV5-1	NA	NA	14	TRBJ1-1
CASSLYVGQETQYF	TGCGCCAGCAGCTTGTACGTGGGACAAGAGACCCAGTACTTC	TRBV5-1	NA	NA	14	TRBJ2-5
CASSLGPGGLTYEQYF	TGCGCCAGCAGCTTGGGTCCAGGGGGCTTAACCTACGAGCAGTACTTC	TRBV5-1	TRBD1	NA	16	TRBJ2-7
CASSYSYRATNEKLFF	TGTGCCAGCAGTTACTCCTACAGGGCAACTAATGAAAAACTGTTTTTT	TRBV6-5	NA	NA	16	TRBJ1-4
CASSVRSEETQYF	TGTGCCAGCAGCGTAAGAAGCGAGGAGACCCAGTACTTC	TRBV9	NA	NA	13	TRBJ2-5
CSVEGGRGNIQYF	TGCAGCGTTGAAGGGGGGCGCGGAAACATTCAGTACTTC	TRBV29-1	NA	NA	13	TRBJ2-4
CSVGPGDYEQYF	TGCAGCGTTGGGCCGGGCGACTACGAGCAGTACTTC	TRBV29-1	NA	few	12	TRBJ2-7
CASSLLLQITNLAQYF	TGTGCCAGCAGCTTACTTCTCCAGATCACCAATTTGGCCCAGTACTTC	TRBV7-8	NA	NA	16	TRBJ2-5
CASSHGPGGTSRSSYNEQFF	TGCGCCAGCAGTCATGGACCTGGCGGGACTAGCCGCAGTTCCTACAATGAGCAGTTCTTC	TRBV4-1	TRBD2	NA	20	TRBJ2-1
CASSSYERVSYEQYF	TGTGCCAGCAGTTCTTACGAGAGGGTTTCCTACGAGCAGTACTTC	TRBV27	NA	few	15	TRBJ2-7
CATQRFSGNTIYF	TGTGCCACTCAGCGTTTCTCTGGAAACACCATATATTTT	TRBV25-1	NA	NA	13	TRBJ1-3
CASSSGITDTQYF	TGCGCCAGCAGCTCGGGGATCACAGATACGCAGTATTTT	TRBV10-1	NA	many	13	TRBJ2-3
CASSLGGRAKNIQYF	TGTGCCAGCAGCTTGGGTGGTAGAGCCAAAAACATTCAGTACTTC	TRBV7-2	NA	few	15	TRBJ2-4
CAISESGRDYGYTF	TGTGCCATCAGTGAGTCGGGTCGGGACTATGGCTACACCTTC	TRBV10-3	NA	few	14	TRBJ1-2
CASSQDSAGRDIQYF	TGCGCCAGCAGCCAAGATTCGGCAGGGAGGGACATTCAGTACTTC	TRBV4-1	TRBD2	few	15	TRBJ2-4
CASSQSFIYEQYF	TGCGCCAGCAGCCAAAGCTTTATCTACGAGCAGTACTTC	TRBV4-1	NA	NA	13	TRBJ2-7
CASSLAPAGINYGYTF	TGTGCCAGCAGCTTAGCGCCAGCAGGGATTAACTATGGCTACACCTTC	TRBV7-2	NA	NA	16	TRBJ1-2
CASSVLGQGVSGEQFF	TGTGCCAGCAGCGTATTGGGACAGGGGGTTTCAGGTGAGCAGTTCTTC	TRBV9	TRBD1	NA	16	TRBJ2-1
CSVEDGGDGETQYF	TGCAGCGTTGAAGATGGAGGGGACGGAGAGACCCAGTACTTC	TRBV29-1	NA	few	14	TRBJ2-5
CASSPTQGSYEQYF	TGTGCCAGCTCCCCTACCCAGGGCTCCTACGAGCAGTACTTC	TRBV18	NA	NA	14	TRBJ2-7
CASQKGDGNSPLHF	TGTGCCAGCCAAAAAGGGGACGGAAATTCACCCCTCCACTTT	TRBV7-9	NA	many	14	TRBJ1-6
CASSAGQDNEKLFF	TGTGCCAGCAGCGCGGGACAGGATAATGAAAAACTGTTTTTT	TRBV7-9	TRBD1	few	14	TRBJ1-4
CASSLVGTWQFF	TGTGCCAGCAGCTTAGTCGGGACTTGGCAGTTCTTC	TRBV7-2	NA	NA	12	TRBJ2-1
CASSLTGTYEQYF	TGTGCCAGCAGTTTAACAGGGACGTACGAGCAGTACTTC	TRBV28	NA	many	13	TRBJ2-7
CASSFGTRTEAFF	TGTGCCAGCAGCTTCGGAACGAGGACTGAAGCTTTCTTT	TRBV7-8	NA	many	13	TRBJ1-1
CASSLAGTGSFNQPQHF	TGTGCCAGCAGTTTAGCCGGGACAGGGTCCTTCAATCAGCCCCAGCATTTT	TRBV12-3/TRBV12-4	TRBD1	NA	17	TRBJ1-5
CSAPRTASTDTQYF	TGCAGTGCTCCCCGTACAGCTAGCACAGATACGCAGTATTTT	TRBV20-1	NA	NA	14	TRBJ2-3
CASSSYRDPNIQYF	TGTGCCAGCAGTTCATACAGGGATCCAAACATTCAGTACTTC	TRBV28	NA	NA	14	TRBJ2-4
CASSISGADYEQYF	TGTGCCAGTAGTATTTCGGGAGCAGACTACGAGCAGTACTTC	TRBV19	NA	many	14	TRBJ2-7
CASSQSVYTEAFF	TGTGCCAGCAGCCAATCGGTGTACACTGAAGCTTTCTTT	TRBV3-1	NA	few	13	TRBJ1-1
CASSPTGSSGNTIYF	TGTGCCAGCAGCCCCACAGGGTCTTCTGGAAACACCATATATTTT	TRBV3-1	NA	few	15	TRBJ1-3